This T cell receptor beta chain comes out of a study of T cell repertoires in cytomegalovirus infection. This CDR3 has 17 residues. Germline V gene sequence: CDR1 KGHSH, CDR2 LQKENI. Trimming cost V 1 base and J 3 bases; bases outside gene matches: 11. This clonotype has a handful of counts. Using its own MiXCR run on the reads, TCRdb lists one record per CDR3 protein. Among around 280,000 distinct CDR3 sequences listed, about 9.2% were seen once. The clonotype was recovered from a human donor in good health (CMV status not recorded). Some clones in this sample may be carry-over from other donors' samples. Sequencing was done on a sample of PBMCs. J is TRBJ1-2 and V is TRBV18; TRBD1 aligns across 7 bases. The CDR3 loop reads CASSPRQGGVGYYGYTF. As DNA, the CDR3 is TGTGCCAGCTCACCACGACAGGGAGGTGTCGGGTACTATGGCTACACCTTC.